This TCR beta chain emerged from a study of cytomegalovirus exposure and HLA in healthy donors. About the research overall: Drawn from HLA-typed donors, approximately 86 million unique TCRs were held in an early data release.

Findings of the study overall: TCR beta V segments were, for the most part, productive about 87% or about 30% of the time in an earlier analysis. Association of a missense DCLRE1C variant with TCR beta V- and J-gene trimming was reported in a later analysis. Sequencing had likely introduced a cluster of highly shared sequence variants as an artifact.

PCR amplification relied on 60 Vbeta primers (plus 13 Jbeta primers). Generated by immunoSEQ multiplex PCR, the TCRdb table keeps only in-frame clones and is missing some. The data hold 120,000 or so clones, with around 72% observed a single time. This clone has a handful of counts. The antigen is unknown. Looked up from germline, CDR1 is SEHNR and CDR2 is FQNEAQ (reference sequence). J gave up 10 bases and V 5 bases, and 8 bases lay outside the gene matches. This CDR3 is built from 15 residues. Sample: PBMCs. This TCR came from a woman aged 40-49 years in good health and CMV-seropositive. V usage is TRBV7-9 and J usage is TRBJ1-6; TRBD1 matches 10 bases. The CDR3 nucleotides read TGTGCCAGCAGCCTCTCGGGACAGGGGACCTCACCCCTCCACTTT. As protein: CASSLSGQGTSPLHF.